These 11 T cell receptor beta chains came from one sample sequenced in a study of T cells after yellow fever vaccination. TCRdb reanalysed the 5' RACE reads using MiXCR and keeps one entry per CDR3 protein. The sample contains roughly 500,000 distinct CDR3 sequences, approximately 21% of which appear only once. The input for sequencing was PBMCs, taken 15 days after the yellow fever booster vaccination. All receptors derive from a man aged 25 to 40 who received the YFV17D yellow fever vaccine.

This CDR3 is CASRRLTDGELFF. The CDR3 DNA is TGTGCCAGCCGACGCCTTACGGACGGGGAGCTGTTTTTT. This chain joins TRBV2 and TRBJ2-2; D remains unclear. CDR1 and CDR2 from the germline V gene are SNHLY and FYNNEI. Deletions cut 8 bases from V and 7 bases from J, with 14 bases between. This CDR3 comprises 13 residues.

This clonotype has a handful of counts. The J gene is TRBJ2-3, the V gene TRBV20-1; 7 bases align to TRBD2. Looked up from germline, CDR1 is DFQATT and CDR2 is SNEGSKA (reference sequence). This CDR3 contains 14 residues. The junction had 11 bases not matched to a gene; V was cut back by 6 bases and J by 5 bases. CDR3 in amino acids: CSALGSGAGDTQYF. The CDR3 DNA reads TGCAGTGCCTTGGGAAGCGGGGCAGGAGATACGCAGTATTTT.

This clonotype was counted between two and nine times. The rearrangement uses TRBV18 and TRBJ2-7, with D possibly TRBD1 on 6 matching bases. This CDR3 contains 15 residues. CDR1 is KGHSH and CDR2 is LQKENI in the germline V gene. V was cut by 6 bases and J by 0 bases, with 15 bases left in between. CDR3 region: CASSAGDATSYEQYF. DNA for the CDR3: TGTGCCAGCTCCGCAGGGGATGCAACCTCCTACGAGCAGTACTTC.

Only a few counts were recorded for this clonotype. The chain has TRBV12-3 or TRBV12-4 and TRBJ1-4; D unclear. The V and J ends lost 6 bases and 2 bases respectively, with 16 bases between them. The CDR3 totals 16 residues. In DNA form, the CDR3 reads TGTGCCAGCAGACCCCGGTCGTTGGGGACTAATGAAAAACTGTTTTTT. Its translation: CASRPRSLGTNEKLFF.

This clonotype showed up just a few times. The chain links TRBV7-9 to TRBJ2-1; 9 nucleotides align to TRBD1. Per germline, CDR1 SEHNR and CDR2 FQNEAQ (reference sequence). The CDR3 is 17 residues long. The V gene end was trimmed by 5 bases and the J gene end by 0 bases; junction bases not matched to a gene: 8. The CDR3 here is CASSGRTGESSYNEQFF. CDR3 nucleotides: TGTGCCAGCAGCGGAAGGACAGGGGAGAGCTCCTACAATGAGCAGTTCTTC.

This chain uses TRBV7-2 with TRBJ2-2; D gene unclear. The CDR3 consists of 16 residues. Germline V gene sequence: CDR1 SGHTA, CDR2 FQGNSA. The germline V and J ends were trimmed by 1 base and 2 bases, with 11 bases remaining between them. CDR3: CASSLEPTSNTGELFF. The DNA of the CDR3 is TGTGCCAGCAGCTTAGAACCCACTTCTAACACCGGGGAGCTGTTTTTT.

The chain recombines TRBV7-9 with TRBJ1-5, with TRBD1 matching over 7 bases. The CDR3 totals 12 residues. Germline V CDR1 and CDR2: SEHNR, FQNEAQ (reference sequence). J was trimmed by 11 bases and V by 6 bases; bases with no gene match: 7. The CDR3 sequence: CASSLNDRAQHF. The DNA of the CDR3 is TGTGCCAGCAGTCTAAATGACAGGGCCCAGCATTTT.

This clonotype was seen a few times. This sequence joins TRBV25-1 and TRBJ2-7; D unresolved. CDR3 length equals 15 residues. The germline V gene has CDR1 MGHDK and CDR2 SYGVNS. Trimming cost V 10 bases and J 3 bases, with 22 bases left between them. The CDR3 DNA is TGTGCCACCTCAACGTACCAGGACCTCCTCTACGAGCAGTACTTC. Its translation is CATSTYQDLLYEQYF.

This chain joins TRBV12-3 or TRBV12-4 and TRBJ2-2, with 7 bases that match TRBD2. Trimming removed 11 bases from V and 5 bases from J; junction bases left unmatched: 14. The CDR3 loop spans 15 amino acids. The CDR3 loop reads CAGSLGGVGTGELFF. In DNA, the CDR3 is TGTGCCGGCTCATTGGGAGGGGTCGGGACCGGGGAGCTGTTTTTT.

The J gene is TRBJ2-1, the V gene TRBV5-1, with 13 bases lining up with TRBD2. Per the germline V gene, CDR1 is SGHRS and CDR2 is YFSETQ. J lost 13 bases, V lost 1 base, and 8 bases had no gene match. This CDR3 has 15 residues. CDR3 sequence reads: CASSLRTSGSRGQFF. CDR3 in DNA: TGCGCCAGCAGCTTGCGGACTAGCGGGAGTAGAGGACAGTTCTTC.

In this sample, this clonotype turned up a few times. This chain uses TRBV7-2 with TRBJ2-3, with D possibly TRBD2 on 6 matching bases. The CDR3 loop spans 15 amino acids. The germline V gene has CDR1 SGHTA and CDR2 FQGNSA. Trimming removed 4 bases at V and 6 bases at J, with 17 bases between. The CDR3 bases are TGTGCCAGCAGCTCACTAGCCCCAGTGGGGGATACGCAGTATTTT. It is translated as CASSSLAPVGDTQYF.